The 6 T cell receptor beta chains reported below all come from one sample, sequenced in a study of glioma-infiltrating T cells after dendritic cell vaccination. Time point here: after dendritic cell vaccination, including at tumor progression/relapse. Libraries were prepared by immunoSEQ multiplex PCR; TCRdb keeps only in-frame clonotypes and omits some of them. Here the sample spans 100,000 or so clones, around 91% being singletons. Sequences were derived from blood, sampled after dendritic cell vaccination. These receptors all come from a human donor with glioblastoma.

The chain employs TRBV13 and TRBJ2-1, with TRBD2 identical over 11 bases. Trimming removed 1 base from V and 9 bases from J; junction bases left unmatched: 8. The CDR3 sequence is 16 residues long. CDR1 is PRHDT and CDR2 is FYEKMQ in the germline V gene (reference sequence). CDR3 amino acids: CASSLEVLAGASEQFF. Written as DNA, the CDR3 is TGTGCCAGCAGCTTAGAAGTACTAGCGGGAGCAAGTGAGCAGTTCTTC.

The CDR3 protein is CASSSGLAGDGETQYF. CDR3 sequence (DNA): TGTGCCAGCTCTTCGGGTCTAGCGGGAGACGGTGAGACCCAGTACTTC. V and J are TRBV18 and TRBJ2-5, with 10 positions matching TRBD2. The CDR3 sequence is 16 residues long. Germline CDR1 KGHSH, CDR2 LQKENI. The V and J ends lost 6 bases and 5 bases, in that order; junction bases with no gene match: 12. Full variable domain (outside the CDR3, taken from reference TRBV18 and TRBJ2-5): NAGVMQNPRHLVRRRGQEARLRCSPMKGHSHVYWYRQLPEEGLKFMVYLQKENIIDESGMPKERFSAEFPKEGPSILRIQQVVRGDSAAYFCASSSGLAGDGETQYFGPGTRLLVL.

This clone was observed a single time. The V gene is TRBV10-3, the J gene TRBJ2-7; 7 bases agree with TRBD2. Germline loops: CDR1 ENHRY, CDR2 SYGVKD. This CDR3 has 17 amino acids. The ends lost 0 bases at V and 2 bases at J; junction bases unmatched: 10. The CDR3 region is CAISESGPGEGAYEQYF. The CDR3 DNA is TGTGCCATCAGTGAGTCGGGGCCCGGGGAGGGTGCCTACGAGCAGTACTTC.

The CDR3, as DNA: TGCGCCAGCAGGGAGGGAGGGATCTATGGCTACACCTTC. Its translation is CASREGGIYGYTF. The rearrangement uses TRBV5-1 and TRBJ1-2; no reliable D call. Germline lookup yields CDR1 SGHRS and CDR2 YFSETQ. Between the trimmed V and J ends, which lost 5 bases and 4 bases, there was a span of 12 bases. The CDR3 has 13 residues.

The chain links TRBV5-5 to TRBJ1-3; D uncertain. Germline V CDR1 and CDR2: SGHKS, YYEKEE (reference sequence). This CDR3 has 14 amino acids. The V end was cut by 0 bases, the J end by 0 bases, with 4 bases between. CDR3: CASSLVSSGNTIYF. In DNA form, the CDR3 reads TGTGCCAGCAGCTTGGTTAGCTCTGGAAACACCATATATTTT.

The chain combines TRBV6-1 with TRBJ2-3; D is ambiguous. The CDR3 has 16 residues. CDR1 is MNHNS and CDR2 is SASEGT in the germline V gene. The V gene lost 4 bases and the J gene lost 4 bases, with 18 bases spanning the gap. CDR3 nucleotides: TGTGCCAGCAGTGTCCTCCTCGGGTTCGGCGCAGATACGCAGTATTTT. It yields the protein CASSVLLGFGADTQYF.